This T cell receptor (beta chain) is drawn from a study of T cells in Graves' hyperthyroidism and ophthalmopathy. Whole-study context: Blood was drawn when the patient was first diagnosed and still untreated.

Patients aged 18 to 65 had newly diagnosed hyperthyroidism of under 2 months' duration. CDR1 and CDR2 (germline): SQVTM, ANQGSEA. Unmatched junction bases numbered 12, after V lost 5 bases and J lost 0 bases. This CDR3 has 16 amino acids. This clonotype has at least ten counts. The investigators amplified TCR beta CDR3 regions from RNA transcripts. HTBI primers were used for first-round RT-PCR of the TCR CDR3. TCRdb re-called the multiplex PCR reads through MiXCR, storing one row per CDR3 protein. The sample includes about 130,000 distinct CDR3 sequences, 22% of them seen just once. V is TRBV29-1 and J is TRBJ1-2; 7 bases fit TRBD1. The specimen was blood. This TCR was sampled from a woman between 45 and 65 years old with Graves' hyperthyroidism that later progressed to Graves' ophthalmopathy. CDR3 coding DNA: TGCAGCGTTCGAGGGGACAGTTCAAACTCTAACTATGGCTACACCTTC. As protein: CSVRGDSSNSNYGYTF.